Following are 9 T cell receptor beta chains from one sample sequenced in a study of patients and donors after allogeneic stem cell transplantation. TCRdb re-called the RT-PCR reads with MiXCR, one entry per CDR3 protein. The sample has 100,000 to 130,000 distinct CDR3 sequences; around 33% are singletons. Sequencing was carried out using blood, either unsorted or a sorted T cell fraction (not recorded which). The receptors were sampled from a human donor who was either an allogeneic HSCT recipient or a stem cell or donor lymphocyte infusion donor (not recorded which). It is not recorded whose cells these are; they may come from a transplant donor.

There are many counts of this clonotype. This chain joins TRBV15 and TRBJ1-5; D is uncertain. Germline CDR1 reads LNHNV; CDR2 reads YYDKDF (reference sequence). Trimming removed 5 bases from V and 4 bases from J, with 6 bases in between. The CDR3 runs 12 residues. This CDR3 is CATSPYNQPQHF. In DNA form, the CDR3 reads TGTGCCACCAGCCCATATAATCAGCCCCAGCATTTT.

The rearrangement links TRBV27 to TRBJ2-7; 8 nucleotides agree with TRBD2. Per germline, CDR1 MNHEY and CDR2 SMNVEV (reference sequence). This CDR3 has 13 amino acids. Trimming took 6 bases from V and 5 from J; bases not matched to a gene: 6. The CDR3 DNA sequence: TGTGCCAGCAGAGGACTAGCCGGGGACGAGCAGTACTTC. It encodes CASRGLAGDEQYF.

This sequence joins TRBV27 and TRBJ1-1, with a weak D call TRBD1 (6 bases). V dropped 4 bases and J dropped 1 base, with 7 bases sitting between them. The CDR3 length is 13 residues. CDR1 and CDR2 from the germline V gene are MNHEY and SMNVEV (reference sequence). CDR3 region: CASSWGPNTEAFF. For the CDR3, the DNA is TGTGCCAGCAGTTGGGGGCCGAACACTGAAGCTTTCTTT.

The rearrangement joins TRBV5-1 to TRBJ2-1, with 10 bases aligning to TRBD2. The length of the CDR3 is 15 residues. The V gene's germline CDR1 is SGHRS and CDR2 YFSETQ. Trimming took 3 bases from V and 5 from J; bases not matched to a gene: 5. Here the CDR3 DNA reads TGCGCCAGCAGCTACCTAGCGGGAGAGAACAATGAGCAGTTCTTC. Encoded protein: CASSYLAGENNEQFF.

This clonotype was counted a few times. This chain uses TRBV4-3 with TRBJ2-7; 8 nucleotides agree with TRBD2. J was trimmed by 0 bases and V by 2 bases; bases with no gene match: 3. Germline V gene data show CDR1 as LGHNA and CDR2 as YSLEER. The CDR3 runs to 15 residues. CDR3 nucleotide sequence: TGCGCCAGCAGCCAACTACTAGCGGACTCCTACGAGCAGTACTTC. Encoded protein: CASSQLLADSYEQYF.

V usage is TRBV5-1 and J usage is TRBJ2-7; no clear D gene. V was cut by 1 base and J by 5 bases, with 13 bases left in between. Per the germline V gene, CDR1 is SGHRS and CDR2 is YFSETQ. The CDR3 is made up of 14 amino acids. The CDR3 region has the DNA TGCGCCAGCAGCTTGACGGGTATGGTCCACGAGCAGTACTTC. Protein sequence: CASSLTGMVHEQYF.

The rearrangement joins TRBV6-6 to TRBJ1-1; D not certain. Germline assignment: CDR1 MNHNY and CDR2 SVGAGI (reference sequence). With 5 bases removed from V and 0 bases from J, the gap between germline ends came to 13 bases. CDR3 length: 15 amino acids. CDR3 sequence reads: CASSQAPGMNTEAFF. The DNA of the CDR3 is TGTGCCAGCAGTCAGGCGCCGGGGATGAACACTGAAGCTTTCTTT.

The V gene is TRBV7-2, the J gene TRBJ1-1, with 7 bases matching TRBD1. The V segment lost 5 bases and the J segment 4 bases; nucleotides outside the gene matches: 7. Germline loops: CDR1 SGHTA, CDR2 FQGNSA. This CDR3 region has 14 residues. Here the CDR3 DNA reads TGTGCCAGCAGCACGACAGGGATCGCCACTGAAGCTTTCTTT. This translates into CASSTTGIATEAFF.

This clonotype was detected only a few times. V gene TRBV9 combines with J gene TRBJ1-5; TRBD1 might be the D (6 bases). Germline values: CDR1 SGDLS, CDR2 YYNGEE. The CDR3 is 17 amino acids. The V end was cut by 4 bases, the J end by 2 bases, with 19 bases between. The CDR3 reads CASSPGVGGGGNQPQHF. CDR3 in DNA: TGTGCCAGCAGCCCAGGCGTGGGGGGCGGTGGCAATCAGCCCCAGCATTTT.